This TCR beta chain was profiled in a study of blood T cell repertoires in COVID-19. Study at large: The origin of the acute and convalescent COVID-19 samples was the United States, Italy and Spain.

As originally analysed: Estimates of nucleated cell counts were drawn from the amplification of reference gene primers. Sequencing used immunoSEQ multiplex PCR; TCRdb keeps in-frame clones, though not all of them. That table supplies the V and J calls and clone size; D and trimming were determined from the DNA. The sample lists about 140,000 clones; 79% were seen once. Only a few counts were recorded for this clone. The trim removed 2 bases at V and 8 bases at J, leaving 7 bases unmatched. The CDR3 loop spans 15 amino acids. Germline V gene lookup returns CDR1 KGHSH and CDR2 LQKENI. The TCR comes from a man aged 60-69 years with acute or convalescent COVID-19. This chain uses TRBV18 with TRBJ1-4, with TRBD1 matching over 8 bases. Sequencing was carried out using peripheral blood. The DNA of the CDR3 is TGTGCCAGCTCACCAGGGGACAGGCTACGAGAAAAACTGTTTTTT. It specifies CASSPGDRLREKLFF.